This T cell receptor beta chain was obtained from a study of blood T cell dynamics during melanoma immunotherapy. Whole-study context: Patients with metastatic melanoma got pembrolizumab or nivolumab-ipilimumab as first-line care. Findings and limits, study-wide: Clones driving repertoire changes may be melanoma-specific or general immune activation.

The length of the CDR3 is 16 residues. Germline assignment: CDR1 SGDLS and CDR2 YYNGEE. With V trimmed by 3 bases and J by 5 bases, 7 bases remained unmatched. Profiled with immunoSEQ multiplex PCR; TCRdb holds only in-frame clones, not every one. The sample carries approximately 13,000 clones, around 92% recorded once. Note on this clone: Its antigen is undetermined.

Indicated time point: pre-treatment baseline. Disease control meant complete response, partial response or stable disease at 12 weeks. Patients with prior systemic cancer treatment, concomitant immunosuppressants, or other active malignancies were excluded. The chain joins TRBV9 to TRBJ2-7; TRBD2 matches 14 bases. Sequencing was performed on blood, taken from a patient treated with checkpoint blockade. The receptor was derived from a human donor with melanoma. This CDR3 is CASSAGLAGGKDEQYF. The CDR3 region has the DNA TGTGCCAGCAGCGCAGGACTAGCGGGAGGAAAGGACGAGCAGTACTTC.